Here is one TCR beta chain with its context. Its specificity is not known. CDR3 length equals 16 residues. Trimming removed 4 bases at V and 1 base at J, with 14 bases between. Germline V gene data show CDR1 as SGHDN and CDR2 as FVKESK. This sample is drawn from a study of Tregs in tolerant kidney transplant recipients. Study-level information: Related graft donors supplied nonmyeloablative bone marrow transplants, and mixed chimerism was transient. Notes on the study in general: Antigen-driven expansion was suggested because donor-specific Tregs expanded more than all Tregs in tolerant patients.

Clones were sequenced by immunoSEQ multiplex PCR, and TCRdb holds only the in-frame ones, with some missing. The table has some 62,000 clones, 95% to 98% seen once. The V and J genes are TRBV14 and TRBJ1-3; no clear D. This TCR was recovered from a human donor who received a combined kidney and bone marrow transplant. The sample in question was Tregs from blood, obtained before the transplant. DNA for the CDR3: TGTGCCAGCAGCCTCCGTCCCCTCTTTTCTGGAAACACCATATATTTT. This sequence encodes CASSLRPLFSGNTIYF.